The 28 T cell receptor beta chains below come from one sample, sequenced in a study of blood T cell repertoires in COVID-19. Assay: immunoSEQ multiplex PCR; the TCRdb copy retains only in-frame clones and omits some. Of about 210,000 clones listed, more than 75% are singletons. Sequencing used peripheral blood. The receptors come from a woman aged 40 to 50 with acute or convalescent COVID-19.

The chain couples TRBV27 to TRBJ2-5; D might be TRBD2 (7 bases). Trimming pared 6 bases from V and 5 bases from J, leaving 19 bases between. This CDR3 has 15 residues. CDR1 is MNHEY and CDR2 is SMNVEV in the germline V gene (reference sequence). CDR3 residues: CASRLLGGGEETQYF. The CDR3 DNA sequence: TGTGCCAGCAGACTACTAGGGGGGGGTGAGGAGACCCAGTACTTC.

This clone came up once. Other DNA sequences of this sample code for an identical CDR3. The chain combines TRBV24-1 with TRBJ2-7; D possibly corresponds to TRBD1 (6 bases). The CDR3 totals 14 residues. V shed 4 bases and J shed 2 bases, with 11 bases lying between them. CDR1 and CDR2 (germline): KGHDR, SFDVKD. CDR3 amino acids: CATSDTGTTYEQYF. Written as DNA, the CDR3 is TGTGCCACCAGTGACACCGGGACAACCTACGAGCAGTACTTC.

The V call is TRBV7-3, the J call TRBJ2-1; 9 bases agree with TRBD1. Germline-derived CDR1 and CDR2 are SGHTA and FQGTGA. The CDR3 spans 16 residues. Trimming cost V 4 bases and J 5 bases; bases outside gene matches: 9. CDR3 coding DNA: TGTGCCAGCAGCTCTACAGGGGGCCTCCGTAACAATGAGCAGTTCTTC. This codes for CASSSTGGLRNNEQFF.

This clone appeared once. This rearrangement joins TRBV3-1 (or the pseudogene TRBV3-2) to TRBJ1-1; 7 bases are a match to TRBD1. V was pared by 0 bases and J by 7 bases, with 11 bases of the junction left unmatched. The CDR3 loop spans 16 amino acids. Per the germline V gene, CDR1 is LGHDT and CDR2 is YNNKEL (reference sequence). CDR3 sequence (DNA): TGTGCCAGCAGCCAAGACCTGACAGGGCCCCCGCGTGAAGCTTTCTTT. This sequence encodes CASSQDLTGPPREAFF.

CDR3 in DNA: TGTGCCAGCTCACCTCTTAGGGGCGAAGCTTTCTTT. Translating gives CASSPLRGEAFF. J is TRBJ1-1 and V is TRBV18, with a weak D call TRBD1 (5 bases). V dropped 3 bases and J dropped 8 bases, with 10 bases sitting between them. Germline V gives CDR1 KGHSH, CDR2 LQKENI. CDR3 size: 12 residues.

This chain uses TRBV24-1 with TRBJ2-1; 11 bases line up with TRBD1. With V trimmed by 4 bases and J by 8 bases, 9 bases remained unmatched. This CDR3 is 16 amino acids long. Germline V gives CDR1 KGHDR, CDR2 SFDVKD. CDR3 DNA sequence: TGTGCCACCAGTGACTACCGGGACAGGGGGAGGTATGAGCAGTTCTTC. Translated: CATSDYRDRGRYEQFF.

This clone was counted once. The V and J genes are TRBV14 and TRBJ2-3; D is unresolved. V lost 1 base and J lost 3, with 5 bases in between. Looked up from germline, CDR1 is SGHDN and CDR2 is FVKESK. CDR3 length: 13 amino acids. Here the CDR3 reads CASSQVMTDTQYF. The CDR3 nucleotides are TGTGCCAGCAGCCAAGTTATGACAGATACGCAGTATTTT.

The chain uses TRBV29-1 and TRBJ1-3, with a possible D match to TRBD1 (6 bases). The CDR3 runs to 11 residues. The germline V gene encodes CDR1 SQVTM and CDR2 ANQGSEA. Between the trimmed V and J ends, which lost 4 bases and 11 bases, there was a span of 12 bases. Written as DNA, the CDR3 is TGCAGCGTTGTACTAGAGGGGGCCATATATTTT. Its translation: CSVVLEGAIYF.

This chain connects TRBV6-6 to TRBJ1-2, with D uncertain. The germline V gene encodes CDR1 MNHNY and CDR2 SVGAGI (reference sequence). The CDR3 runs to 12 residues. Trimming stripped 5 bases from V and 8 bases from J, with 12 bases between. The CDR3 reads CASSPGGLGYTF. For the CDR3, the DNA is TGTGCCAGCAGTCCCGGAGGGTTAGGCTACACCTTC.

This chain uses TRBV5-1 with TRBJ2-7; tentative D call: TRBD2 (5 bases). Between the trimmed V and J ends, which lost 4 bases and 3 bases, there was a span of 14 bases. This CDR3 region has 14 residues. Germline CDR1 and CDR2: SGHRS and YFSETQ. CDR3 in DNA: TGCGCCAGCAGCATATCGGGCGAGGGCTACGAGCAGTACTTC. This codes for CASSISGEGYEQYF.

The chain uses TRBV5-6 and TRBJ1-6; 8 bases agree with TRBD1. The germline CDR1 and CDR2 sequences are SGHDT and YYEEEE. V lost 7 bases to trimming and J lost 8 bases; unmatched junction nucleotides: 8. This CDR3 has 14 residues. CDR3 coding DNA: TGTGCCAGCCAATTGACAGGGGCCTATTCACCCCTCCACTTT. The encoded protein is CASQLTGAYSPLHF.

The chain recombines TRBV10-2 with TRBJ1-5, with 9 bases that match TRBD1. CDR1 and CDR2 from the germline V gene are WSHSY and SAAADI. Unmatched junction bases numbered 10, after V lost 0 bases and J lost 4 bases. This CDR3 has 18 residues. CDR3 in amino acids: CASSESMMGQGMNQPQHF. Here the CDR3 DNA reads TGCGCCAGCAGTGAGTCGATGATGGGACAGGGAATGAATCAGCCCCAGCATTTT.

V usage is TRBV5-1 and J usage is TRBJ1-2; 7 bases match TRBD1. V dropped 4 bases and J dropped 0; count of bases not matched to a gene: 9. Germline V lookup: CDR1 SGHRS, CDR2 YFSETQ. CDR3 length: 16 amino acids. CDR3 amino acids: CASSGERTGANYGYTF. The CDR3 DNA follows: TGCGCCAGCAGCGGGGAACGGACAGGAGCTAACTATGGCTACACCTTC.

This clone showed up just a few times. The chain has TRBV7-6 and TRBJ2-7; TRBD2 might be the D (7 bases). Germline CDR1 is SGHVS and CDR2 is FNYEAQ. There are 15 residues in the CDR3. With 1 base removed from V and 2 bases from J, the gap between germline ends came to 12 bases. The CDR3 DNA reads as TGTGCCAGCAGCTTAGATCGGGGGGACACCTACGAGCAGTACTTC. This gives the protein CASSLDRGDTYEQYF. Full variable domain (remainder filled in from reference TRBV7-6 and TRBJ2-7): GAGVSQSPRYKVTKRGQDVALRCDPISGHVSLYWYRQALGQGPEFLTYFNYEAQQDKSGLPNDRFSAERPEGSISTLTIQRTEQRDSAMYRCASSLDRGDTYEQYFGPGTRLTVT.

The CDR3 nucleotides are TGTGCCAGTAGTATTAACACTATCACCGGGGAGCTGTTTTTT. Its protein product is CASSINTITGELFF. The V and J genes are TRBV19 and TRBJ2-2; D gene uncertain. V dropped 3 bases and J dropped 4 bases, with 9 bases sitting between them. In germline, CDR1 is LNHDA, CDR2 SQIVND (reference sequence). This CDR3 is built from 14 residues.

This chain connects TRBV5-6 to TRBJ1-1; a possible D gene is TRBD1 (6 bases). The CDR3 has 14 amino acids. Germline CDR1 and CDR2: SGHDT and YYEEEE. The V end lost 1 base, the J end lost 5 bases, and 12 bases lay between the germline ends. The CDR3 bases are TGTGCCAGCAGCTTGACAGGGCGCTATACTGAAGCTTTCTTT. Translation gives CASSLTGRYTEAFF.

The chain couples TRBV6-5 to TRBJ2-7; D is perhaps TRBD2 (5 bases). Germline values: CDR1 MNHEY, CDR2 SVGAGI. V was trimmed by 8 bases and J by 5 bases, leaving 16 bases between them. This CDR3 has 13 residues. CDR3 in amino acids: CASLNKAGHEQYF. DNA for the CDR3: TGTGCCAGCCTAAATAAGGCGGGTCACGAGCAGTACTTC.

V is TRBV6-1 and J is TRBJ2-7; D is possibly TRBD1 (5 bases). Trimming took off 2 bases at V and 7 bases at J, with 9 bases between the two ends. The CDR3 has 12 amino acids. The germline V gene encodes CDR1 MNHNS and CDR2 SASEGT. CDR3 DNA sequence: TGTGCCAGCAGTGAAAAGGGGTGGGAGCAGTACTTC. Its protein product is CASSEKGWEQYF.

The V gene is TRBV2, the J gene TRBJ2-1, with 7 bases fitting TRBD2. Germline V gives CDR1 SNHLY, CDR2 FYNNEI. V lost 4 bases to trimming and J lost 10 bases; unmatched junction nucleotides: 7. The CDR3 totals 13 residues. CDR3 in DNA: TGTGCCAGCAGTGCTGCGGGGGTCGACGAGCAGTTCTTC. Its translation is CASSAAGVDEQFF.

This clone occurred once. The chain has TRBV6-6 and TRBJ1-2; TRBD1 agrees at 7 bases. CDR1 is MNHNY, CDR2 SVGAGI, per germline (reference sequence). V was clipped by 5 bases and J by 4 bases; unmatched bases: 10. The CDR3 length is 15 residues. The CDR3 sequence: CASSIVGQGGYGYTF. Written as DNA, the CDR3 is TGTGCCAGCAGTATTGTCGGCCAGGGGGGCTATGGCTACACCTTC.

The chain links TRBV7-9 to TRBJ2-7; D remains ambiguous. Trimming cost V 8 bases and J 1 base, with 12 bases left between them. The CDR3 is 13 residues long. Germline CDR1 is SEHNR and CDR2 is FQNEAQ (reference sequence). Written as DNA, the CDR3 is TGTGCCAGCTCCGATGGCATTTCCTACGAGCAGTACTTC. Amino acids: CASSDGISYEQYF.

The gene calls are TRBV5-1 and TRBJ2-3, with 11 bases matching TRBD2. With V trimmed by 2 bases and J by 5 bases, 1 base remained unmatched. CDR1 SGHRS and CDR2 YFSETQ come from the germline V gene. The CDR3 is 14 amino acids. This CDR3 reads CASSFGLAGDTQYF. CDR3 sequence (DNA): TGCGCCAGCAGCTTCGGACTAGCGGGAGATACGCAGTATTTT.

The J gene is TRBJ1-4, the V gene TRBV7-8; tentative D call: TRBD1 (6 bases). The CDR3 has 15 amino acids. Trimming stripped 5 bases from V and 3 bases from J, with 13 bases between. CDR1 is SGHVS, CDR2 FQNEAQ, per germline. The CDR3 DNA sequence: TGTGCCAGCAGCAATGCAGGGACACCTAATGAAAAACTGTTTTTT. Amino acid sequence: CASSNAGTPNEKLFF.

V gene TRBV7-3 combines with J gene TRBJ1-1; D not resolved. V was trimmed by 2 bases and J by 8 bases, leaving 12 bases between them. Germline V gene sequence: CDR1 SGHTA, CDR2 FQGTGA. The CDR3 covers 13 residues. CDR3 nucleotide sequence: TGTGCCAGCAGCTTAGGATCACAGACAGAAGCTTTCTTT. Residues: CASSLGSQTEAFF.

This sequence joins TRBV7-8 and TRBJ2-3; 11 positions agree with TRBD2. Trimming at V came to 1 base and at J to 5 bases, leaving 2 bases not matched to a gene. The CDR3 covers 15 residues. The germline gives CDR1 SGHVS, CDR2 FQNEAQ. This CDR3 reads CASSLVAGGRDTQYF. For the CDR3, the DNA is TGTGCCAGCAGCTTAGTAGCGGGGGGGCGAGATACGCAGTATTTT.

V gene TRBV11-1 combines with J gene TRBJ2-2, with 7 bases matching TRBD1. V lost 4 bases to trimming and J lost 3 bases; unmatched junction nucleotides: 8. This CDR3 is 16 amino acids long. The germline V gene has CDR1 SGHAT and CDR2 FQDESV (reference sequence). CDR3 DNA: TGTGCCAGCAGCTCCCTGACAGGGTCGGACACCGGGGAGCTGTTTTTT. Translated: CASSSLTGSDTGELFF. Full variable domain (remainder filled in from reference TRBV11-1 and TRBJ2-2): EAEVAQSPRYKITEKSQAVAFWCDPISGHATLYWYRQILGQGPELLVQFQDESVVDDSQLPKDRFSAERLKGVDSTLKIQPAELGDSAMYLCASSSLTGSDTGELFFGEGSRLTVL.

The chain uses TRBV7-6 and TRBJ1-1; 7 nucleotides agree with TRBD1. Germline V CDR1 and CDR2: SGHVS, FNYEAQ. V dropped 4 bases and J dropped 0; count of bases not matched to a gene: 8. CDR3 size: 16 residues. The CDR3 reads CASSWAGGGLNTEAFF. In DNA, the CDR3 is TGTGCCAGCAGCTGGGCTGGAGGGGGCCTGAACACTGAAGCTTTCTTT.

This clone was recorded only once. The chain has TRBV19 and TRBJ2-4; 9 bases map to TRBD2. Per germline, CDR1 LNHDA and CDR2 SQIVND (reference sequence). The CDR3 length is 18 residues. V dropped 6 bases and J dropped 0; count of bases not matched to a gene: 12. Written as DNA, the CDR3 is TGTGCCAGTAGCCTTCTAGCGGGGAGGAGCCTAGCCAAAAACATTCAGTACTTC. It yields the protein CASSLLAGRSLAKNIQYF.